The 18 T cell receptor beta chains presented below share a single source sample, sequenced in a study of Graves' ophthalmopathy and Graves' hyperthyroidism. TCR beta CDR3 amplification used RNA transcripts. Second-round multiplex PCR came after a first-round RT-PCR that employed HTBI primers. TCRdb reanalysed the multiplex PCR reads using MiXCR and keeps one entry per CDR3 protein. The sample consists of hundreds of thousands of distinct CDR3 sequences, roughly 40% of them appearing once. Specimen: peripheral blood. Every receptor here comes from an adult man with Graves' ophthalmopathy.

The V gene is TRBV20-1, the J gene TRBJ2-7; maybe TRBD1 (5 bases). The length of the CDR3 is 14 residues. Germline V gives CDR1 DFQATT, CDR2 SNEGSKA (reference sequence). Trimming took off 1 base at V and 5 bases at J, with 15 bases between the two ends. The CDR3 protein is CSARAPGPRDEQYF. Written as DNA, the CDR3 is TGCAGTGCTAGAGCGCCAGGCCCCAGGGACGAGCAGTACTTC.

A note on this clonotype: With a much larger clone just one base away, this may be a read error. The V and J genes are TRBV7-2 and TRBJ1-3; D gene uncertain. Germline V gene data show CDR1 as SGHTA and CDR2 as FQGNSA. The CDR3 has 14 amino acids. The CDR3 reads CASSLIRPGNAIYF. The CDR3 DNA is TGTGCCAGCAGCTTAATCCGGCCAGGAAACGCCATATATTTT.

Turning to this clonotype: Its ends do not fully match the called genes, so a read error is possible. The chain is built from TRBV19 and TRBJ1-4; D perhaps matches TRBD1 (6 bases). Germline CDR1 reads LNHDA; CDR2 reads SQIVND (reference sequence). The CDR3 has 16 amino acids. The CDR3 DNA is TGTGCCAGTAGAACCTCGGCTGCCGGGGGCAGTGAAGAACTGTTTTTT. Protein product: CASRTSAAGGSEELFF.

This clonotype was seen once. The J gene is TRBJ2-2, the V gene TRBV25-1; the D gene is possibly TRBD1 (6 bases). Trimming left V 5 bases short and J 5 bases short, with 21 bases between. CDR1 is MGHDK and CDR2 is SYGVNS in the germline V gene. The CDR3 loop spans 17 amino acids. The CDR3 DNA follows: TGTGCCAGCAGTTCGATTCGAGGGGGATTCGGGACCGGGGAGCTGTTTTTT. Translating it yields CASSSIRGGFGTGELFF.

This clonotype was recorded many times. The V call is TRBV7-7, the J call TRBJ2-5, with TRBD1 matching 11 bases. Germline V gene sequence: CDR1 SSHAT, CDR2 FNYEAQ (reference sequence). V lost 1 base, J lost 4 bases, and 2 bases stayed unmatched. The CDR3 has 15 residues. This CDR3 reads CASSLGTGGGETQYF. CDR3 nucleotide sequence: TGTGCCAGCAGCTTAGGGACAGGGGGCGGAGAGACCCAGTACTTC.

This clonotype showed up just a few times. The V call is TRBV19, the J call TRBJ2-5, with 10 positions matching TRBD2. Trimming at V came to 5 bases and at J to 4 bases, leaving 10 bases not matched to a gene. The length of the CDR3 is 16 residues. Germline V lookup: CDR1 LNHDA, CDR2 SQIVND (reference sequence). CDR3 residues: CASSVQLAGSGETQYF. CDR3 coding DNA: TGTGCCAGTAGTGTCCAACTAGCGGGAAGTGGAGAGACCCAGTACTTC.

The rearrangement joins TRBV29-1 to TRBJ2-2, with 7 bases aligning to TRBD2. V lost 0 bases, J lost 4 bases, and 5 bases stayed unmatched. The CDR3 totals 15 residues. The germline gives CDR1 SQVTM, CDR2 ANQGSEA. This CDR3 reads CSVEEGTIGTGELFF. CDR3 coding DNA: TGCAGCGTTGAAGAAGGGACTATCGGCACCGGGGAGCTGTTTTTT.

The chain employs TRBV20-1 and TRBJ1-1; 9 bases fit TRBD1. V shed 4 bases and J 1 base; nucleotides not matched to a gene: 10. The CDR3 is 16 residues long. The germline V gene encodes CDR1 DFQATT and CDR2 SNEGSKA (reference sequence). Here the CDR3 reads CSAIHRGRGGNTEAFF. CDR3 in DNA: TGCAGTGCTATACACAGGGGGCGCGGGGGGAACACTGAAGCTTTCTTT.

This clonotype was seen repeatedly, ten times or more. The gene calls are TRBV6-1 and TRBJ2-6, with D perhaps being TRBD1 or TRBD2 (5 bases each). CDR3 length: 15 amino acids. Germline lookup yields CDR1 MNHNS and CDR2 SASEGT. V lost 3 bases and J lost 2, with 8 bases in between. The CDR3 DNA reads as TGTGCCAGCAGTGATTTGGGGGCTGGGGCCAACGTCCTGACTTTC. It specifies CASSDLGAGANVLTF.

This chain links TRBV25-1 with TRBJ2-2; possibly TRBD2 for D (5 bases). The CDR3 has 12 amino acids. Germline V gene sequence: CDR1 MGHDK, CDR2 SYGVNS. The DNA of the CDR3 is TGTGCTAGCGCATCGTTCACCGGGGAGCTGTTTTTT. As protein: CASASFTGELFF. The full variable domain, its missing parts supplied by reference TRBV25-1 and TRBJ2-2, is EADIYQTPRYLVIGTGKKITLECSQTMGHDKMYWYQQDPGMELHLIHYSYGVNSTEKGDLSSESTVSRIRTEHFPLTLESARPSHTSQYLCASASFTGELFFGEGSRLTVL.

A remark on this clonotype: This could be a read error, since a much larger clone is one nucleotide away. Here the CDR3 DNA reads TGTGCCAGCAGTGAATGGGGAAATGGAAACACCATATATTTT. Protein sequence: CASSEWGNGNTIYF. The V call is TRBV2, the J call TRBJ1-3; D uncertain. V was shortened by 2 bases and J by 3 bases, with 8 bases between the two germline ends. The CDR3 extends over 14 amino acids. Germline-derived CDR1 and CDR2 are SNHLY and FYNNEI.

This clonotype came up once. The gene calls are TRBV2 and TRBJ1-2; 7 nucleotides align to TRBD1. Germline V gene sequence: CDR1 SNHLY, CDR2 FYNNEI. The CDR3 is 14 amino acids. V dropped 4 bases and J dropped 4; count of bases not matched to a gene: 6. The CDR3 here is CASSGVGQSYGYTF. CDR3 DNA sequence: TGTGCCAGCAGTGGCGTGGGACAGAGCTATGGCTACACCTTC.

This clonotype was seen repeatedly, ten times or more. This sequence joins TRBV20-1 and TRBJ1-2; no reliable D call. Germline assignment: CDR1 DFQATT and CDR2 SNEGSKA (reference sequence). CDR3 size: 10 residues. V lost 1 base, J lost 13 bases, and 10 bases lay in between. The CDR3 sequence is CSARGPIGTF. The CDR3 coding sequence is TGCAGTGCTAGAGGGCCTATAGGCACCTTC.

The V call is TRBV12-3 or TRBV12-4, the J call TRBJ1-4; a possible D gene is TRBD1 (6 bases). The ends were cut back, 5 bases at V and 10 bases at J, with 20 bases in the middle. This CDR3 is built from 15 residues. The CDR3 DNA sequence: TGTGCCAGCAGTACCGAGGGGGGGCTGGGAGGAAAACTGTTTTTT. Protein: CASSTEGGLGGKLFF.

This clonotype was seen just once. This sequence may be a read error, since a much larger clone differs from it by one base. This sequence joins TRBV2 and TRBJ2-5; 7 bases fit TRBD2. Germline V gene sequence: CDR1 SNHLY, CDR2 FYNNEI. The CDR3 totals 13 residues. The CDR3 sequence is CVSTLLAPETQYF. The CDR3 region has the DNA TGTGTCAGCACCTTACTAGCGCCCGAGACCCAGTACTTC.

This chain connects TRBV12-3 or TRBV12-4 to TRBJ1-2; D might be TRBD1 (5 bases). This CDR3 is 13 amino acids long. V lost 6 bases to trimming and J lost 3 bases, with 11 bases between them. CDR3 sequence (DNA): TGTGCCAGCAGCGTCTCGACAGACTATGGCTACACCTTC. Its protein product is CASSVSTDYGYTF.

The chain uses TRBV2 and TRBJ1-2; D gene uncertain. This CDR3 spans 11 amino acids. The V gene lost 5 bases and the J gene lost 4 bases, with 5 bases spanning the gap. Germline V gene sequence: CDR1 SNHLY, CDR2 FYNNEI. The CDR3 protein is CASSYAYGYTF. The CDR3 bases are TGTGCCAGCAGTTATGCCTATGGCTACACCTTC.

The rearrangement joins TRBV2 to TRBJ1-1; TRBD1 aligns across 7 bases. The germline CDR1 and CDR2 sequences are SNHLY and FYNNEI. The J segment lost 0 bases and the V segment lost 8 bases, leaving 6 bases of the junction unmatched. CDR3 length: 14 residues. The CDR3 DNA reads as TGTGCCAGCCAGGGGGTGGATATGAACACTGAAGCTTTCTTT. It translates to CASQGVDMNTEAFF.